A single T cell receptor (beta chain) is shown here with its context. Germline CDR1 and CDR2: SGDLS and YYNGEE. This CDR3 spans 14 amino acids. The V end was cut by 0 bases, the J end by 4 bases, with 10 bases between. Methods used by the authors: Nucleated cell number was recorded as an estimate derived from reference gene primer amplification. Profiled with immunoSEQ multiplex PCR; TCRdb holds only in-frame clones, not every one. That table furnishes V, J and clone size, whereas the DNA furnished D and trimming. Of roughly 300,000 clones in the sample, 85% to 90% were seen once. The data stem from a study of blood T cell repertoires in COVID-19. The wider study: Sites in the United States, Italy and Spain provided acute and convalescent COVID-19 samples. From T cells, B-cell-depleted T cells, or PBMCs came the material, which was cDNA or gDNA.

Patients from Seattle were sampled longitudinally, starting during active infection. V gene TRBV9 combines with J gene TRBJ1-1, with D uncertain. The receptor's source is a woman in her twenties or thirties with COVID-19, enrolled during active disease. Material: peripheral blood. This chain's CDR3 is CASSVVAVGTEAFF. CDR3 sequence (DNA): TGTGCCAGCAGCGTAGTGGCGGTTGGCACTGAAGCTTTCTTT.